One T cell receptor beta chain is described in this entry. The read ends 3 residues shy of where the CDR3 ends; the end is completed using the germline J gene. The V end was cut by 1 base, the J end by 1 base, with 14 bases between. The CDR3 runs 17 residues. The germline V gene has CDR1 SGHVS and CDR2 FNYEAQ. The sample belongs to a study of T cells in women clearing cervical HPV infection. TCR beta CDR3 amplified by multiplex PCR from roughly 1,100 ng genomic DNA. Profiling relied on immunoSEQ multiplex PCR, and the TCRdb table lists in-frame clones only, not all of them. The clone table shows roughly 40,000 clones, with the ten largest holding 4.5% to 6%.

Sequencing was carried out using blood buffy coat. The source is a woman between 18 and 70 years old with a cervical HPV16 infection that either progressed to CIN3+ or cleared (not recorded which). The chain recombines TRBV7-6 with TRBJ2-1; TRBD1 might be the D (6 bases). The CDR3: CASSLDPRTVSYNEQFF. The part of the CDR3 DNA that was read is TGTGCCAGCAGCTTAGACCCCCGGACAGTTTCCTACAATGAG.